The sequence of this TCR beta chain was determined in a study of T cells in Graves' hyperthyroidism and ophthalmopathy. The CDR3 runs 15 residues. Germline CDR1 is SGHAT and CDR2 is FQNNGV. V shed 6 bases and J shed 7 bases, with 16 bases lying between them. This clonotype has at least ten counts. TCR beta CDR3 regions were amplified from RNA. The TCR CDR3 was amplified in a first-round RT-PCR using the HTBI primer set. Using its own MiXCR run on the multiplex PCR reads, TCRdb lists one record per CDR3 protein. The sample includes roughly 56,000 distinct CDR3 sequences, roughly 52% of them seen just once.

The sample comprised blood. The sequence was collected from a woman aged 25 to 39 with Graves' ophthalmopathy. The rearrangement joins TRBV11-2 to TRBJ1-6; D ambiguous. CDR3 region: CASRTLRGTNSPLHF. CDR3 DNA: TGTGCCAGCAGAACCCTCCGGGGAACCAATTCACCCCTCCACTTT.